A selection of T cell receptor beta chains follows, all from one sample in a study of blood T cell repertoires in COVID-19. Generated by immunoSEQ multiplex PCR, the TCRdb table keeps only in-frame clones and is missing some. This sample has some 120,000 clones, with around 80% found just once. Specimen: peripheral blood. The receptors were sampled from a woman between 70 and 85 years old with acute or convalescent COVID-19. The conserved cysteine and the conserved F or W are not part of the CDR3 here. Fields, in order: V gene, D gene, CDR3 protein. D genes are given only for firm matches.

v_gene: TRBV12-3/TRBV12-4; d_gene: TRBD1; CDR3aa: ASSRQGMRGYT
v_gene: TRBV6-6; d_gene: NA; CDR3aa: ASSPQPRGTTNEKLF
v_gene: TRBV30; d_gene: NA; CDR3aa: AWSVTPGDTEAF
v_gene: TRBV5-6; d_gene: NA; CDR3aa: ASSRAGQSI
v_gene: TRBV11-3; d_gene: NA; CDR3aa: ASSSVSGNTIY
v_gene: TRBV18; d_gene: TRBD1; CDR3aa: ASSPRTGDGTEAF
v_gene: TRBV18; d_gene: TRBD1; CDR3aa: ASSPPDRVSGNTIY
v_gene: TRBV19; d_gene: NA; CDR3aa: ASSRIARRGEQF
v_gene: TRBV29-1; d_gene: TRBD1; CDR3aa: SLRTGTSTDTQY
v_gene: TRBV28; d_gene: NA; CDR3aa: ASSAGHEQY